These 31 T cell receptor beta chains were all obtained from the same sample, sequenced in a study of T cell responses to AZD1222 COVID-19 vaccine. Some clones are missing from TCRdb's copy, which holds only in-frame ones; the method was immunoSEQ multiplex PCR. The table records 120,000 to 150,000 clones, roughly 88% of them present only once. Sequences were derived from peripheral blood, sampled 28 days after the second dose of the MenACWY control vaccine. These receptors were collected from an adult who received the MenACWY meningococcal vaccine as a control.

The chain is built from TRBV29-1 and TRBJ1-4, with D unresolved. Germline V CDR1 and CDR2: SQVTM, ANQGSEA. This CDR3 has 15 residues. V dropped 6 bases and J dropped 0 bases, with 14 bases sitting between them. CDR3 residues: CSVMGIGTTNEKLFF. CDR3 bases: TGCAGCGTAATGGGGATCGGAACAACTAATGAAAAACTGTTTTTT.

The chain joins TRBV18 to TRBJ1-5; D possibly corresponds to TRBD1 (5 bases). The CDR3 runs 18 residues. Per the germline V gene, CDR1 is KGHSH and CDR2 is LQKENI. V shed 2 bases and J shed 2 bases, with 19 bases lying between them. As DNA, the CDR3 is TGTGCCAGCTCACCAGGACAAGGATGGAGGACGGGCAATCAGCCCCAGCATTTT. Translating gives CASSPGQGWRTGNQPQHF. The full variable domain, with the rest looked up from reference TRBV18 and TRBJ1-5, is NAGVMQNPRHLVRRRGQEARLRCSPMKGHSHVYWYRQLPEEGLKFMVYLQKENIIDESGMPKERFSAEFPKEGPSILRIQQVVRGDSAAYFCASSPGQGWRTGNQPQHFGDGTRLSIL.

The chain recombines TRBV29-1 with TRBJ1-2, with D uncertain. The CDR3 consists of 13 residues. Trimming stripped 4 bases from V and 0 bases from J, with 9 bases between. CDR1 is SQVTM and CDR2 is ANQGSEA in the germline V gene. For the CDR3, the DNA is TGCAGCGTTGGGGAGATAGCTAACTATGGCTACACCTTC. Translating gives CSVGEIANYGYTF.

V and J are TRBV7-9 and TRBJ2-2; 11 bases align to TRBD1. Germline CDR1 and CDR2: SEHNR and FQNEAQ (reference sequence). The CDR3 runs 17 residues. Trimming cost V 7 bases and J 5 bases; bases outside gene matches: 12. The CDR3 loop reads CASTTDRGLYRTGELFF. CDR3 bases: TGTGCCAGCACCACGGACAGGGGGCTTTATAGGACCGGGGAGCTGTTTTTT.

The genes are TRBV4-1 and TRBJ1-4, with D tentatively TRBD1 (6 bases). Germline V CDR1 and CDR2: MGHRA, YSYEKL. The CDR3 length is 17 residues. V was pared by 0 bases and J by 7 bases, with 18 bases between. Here the CDR3 DNA reads TGCGCCAGCAGCCAAGAGGCCCAGGGGAGACGGGGTGAAAAACTGTTTTTT. Residues: CASSQEAQGRRGEKLFF.

V gene TRBV12-3 or TRBV12-4 combines with J gene TRBJ1-1; D is perhaps TRBD1 (6 bases). This CDR3 spans 13 amino acids. The ends were cut back, 2 bases at V and 7 bases at J, with 11 bases in the middle. CDR3 residues: CASSLQKQGEAFF. The CDR3 DNA reads as TGTGCCAGCAGTTTACAAAAACAGGGTGAAGCTTTCTTT.

The chain is built from TRBV11-2 and TRBJ2-5; D possibly corresponds to TRBD1 (6 bases). The germline V gene encodes CDR1 SGHAT and CDR2 FQNNGV. Trimming left V 1 base short and J 5 bases short, with 11 bases between. The CDR3 spans 14 residues. DNA of the CDR3: TGTGCCAGCAGCTTAGGCGGACAGTTGGAGACCCAGTACTTC. Encoded protein: CASSLGGQLETQYF.

This chain joins TRBV12-3 or TRBV12-4 and TRBJ1-1; the D is unclear. This CDR3 has 11 residues. V was shortened by 6 bases and J by 2 bases, with 4 bases between the two germline ends. CDR3 protein: CASRSNTEAFF. CDR3 nucleotide sequence: TGTGCCAGCAGGTCTAACACTGAAGCTTTCTTT.

The rearrangement uses TRBV11-3 and TRBJ2-2; D is possibly TRBD2 (5 bases). The V end lost 5 bases, the J end lost 6 bases, and 16 bases lay between the germline ends. This CDR3 has 15 residues. In germline, CDR1 is SGHNT, CDR2 YENEEA. CDR3: CASSPSFLGAGELFF. The DNA for the CDR3 is TGTGCCAGCAGCCCAAGTTTTTTGGGAGCCGGGGAGCTGTTTTTT.

CDR3 in amino acids: CASRGTGAYGYTF. The CDR3 bases are TGTGCCAGCAGGGGGACAGGAGCCTATGGCTACACCTTC. The genes are TRBV27 and TRBJ1-2; TRBD1 agrees at 8 bases. The CDR3 has 13 amino acids. Germline CDR1 is MNHEY and CDR2 is SMNVEV (reference sequence). Trimming at V came to 6 bases and at J to 4 bases, leaving 4 bases not matched to a gene.

This chain connects TRBV6-1 to TRBJ2-2; unclear D gene. The CDR3 runs 14 residues. Trimming took off 2 bases at V and 6 bases at J, with 10 bases between the two ends. Per the germline V gene, CDR1 is MNHNS and CDR2 is SASEGT. Written as DNA, the CDR3 is TGTGCCAGCAGTGAAAGTCTACCTCCCGGGGAGCTGTTTTTT. Its protein is CASSESLPPGELFF.

The CDR3 bases are TGTGCCAGTAGTATAGCTGGGACAGGGGGCTCCTACGAGCAGTACTTC. Its translation is CASSIAGTGGSYEQYF. The J gene is TRBJ2-7, the V gene TRBV19; 11 bases agree with TRBD1. Trimming cost V 1 base and J 0 bases; bases outside gene matches: 2. Per germline, CDR1 LNHDA and CDR2 SQIVND (reference sequence). This CDR3 contains 16 residues.

The V call is TRBV4-3, the J call TRBJ2-3; D uncertain. Germline lookup yields CDR1 LGHNA and CDR2 YSLEER. V was shortened by 2 bases and J by 5 bases, with 11 bases between the two germline ends. The CDR3 is made up of 14 amino acids. CDR3 sequence (DNA): TGCGCCAGCAGCCAATACCAGCTCGGAGATACGCAGTATTTT. This sequence encodes CASSQYQLGDTQYF.

J is TRBJ1-1 and V is TRBV5-5; 9 bases are a match to TRBD1. The V and J ends lost 2 bases and 4 bases, in that order; junction bases with no gene match: 3. The CDR3 spans 14 residues. Germline V gene lookup returns CDR1 SGHKS and CDR2 YYEKEE (reference sequence). This chain's CDR3 is CASSLRQGGTEAFF. The CDR3 DNA follows: TGTGCCAGCAGCTTAAGACAGGGGGGCACTGAAGCTTTCTTT. The whole variable domain, remainder taken from reference TRBV5-5 and TRBJ1-1, is DAGVTQSPTHLIKTRGQQVTLRCSPISGHKSVSWYQQVLGQGPQFIFQYYEKEERGRGNFPDRFSARQFPNYSSELNVNALLLGDSALYLCASSLRQGGTEAFFGQGTRLTVV.

The chain recombines TRBV12-3 or TRBV12-4 with TRBJ1-3; possibly TRBD1 for D (6 bases). The V end was cut by 1 base, the J end by 16 bases, with 11 bases between. The CDR3 consists of 11 residues. The CDR3 bases are TGTGCCAGCAGTTTAGTGACAGGCCCCTATTTT. Its protein product is CASSLVTGPYF.

The chain links TRBV12-3 or TRBV12-4 to TRBJ1-2, with D maybe TRBD1 (6 bases). The CDR3 sequence is 13 residues long. Trimming took off 6 bases at V and 4 bases at J, with 12 bases between the two ends. The CDR3 DNA reads as TGTGCCAGCAGCCTTACAGGGACCTATGGCTACACCTTC. It encodes CASSLTGTYGYTF.

This rearrangement joins TRBV24-1 to TRBJ1-1; perhaps TRBD1 as D (5 bases). This CDR3 has 13 amino acids. CDR1 and CDR2 from the germline V gene are KGHDR and SFDVKD. V lost 7 bases to trimming and J lost 2 bases, with 10 bases between them. The CDR3 bases are TGTGCCACCAGGCGGGACGGCAACACTGAAGCTTTCTTT. As protein: CATRRDGNTEAFF.

V is TRBV6-5 and J is TRBJ1-4; no firm D call. CDR1 is MNHEY, CDR2 SVGAGI, per germline. The CDR3 is 15 amino acids. Trimming removed 4 bases at V and 3 bases at J, with 12 bases between. The CDR3 nucleotides are TGTGCCAGCAGTTCCTTCGTGGCAGCTAATGAAAAACTGTTTTTT. This encodes CASSSFVAANEKLFF.

The V call is TRBV14, the J call TRBJ2-1, with D maybe TRBD1 (7 bases). Trimming removed 6 bases at V and 16 bases at J, with 19 bases between. This CDR3 contains 12 residues. The V gene's germline CDR1 is SGHDN and CDR2 FVKESK. In nucleotides, the CDR3 is TGTGCCAGCAGTTATGACAGGGAGGCTCCTTTCTTC. Translation gives CASSYDREAPFF.

The chain joins TRBV6-4 to TRBJ2-2; no clear D. The CDR3 sequence is 16 residues long. Trimming left V 2 bases short and J 3 bases short, with 13 bases between. Per germline, CDR1 MRHNA and CDR2 SNTAGT. CDR3 amino acids: CASSDQIARDTGELFF. Written as DNA, the CDR3 is TGTGCCAGCAGTGACCAAATAGCCCGGGACACCGGGGAGCTGTTTTTT.

The CDR3 coding sequence is TGTGCCAGCAGTACCGAGGGGGGAACGTATTCACCCCTCCACTTT. This codes for CASSTEGGTYSPLHF. The gene calls are TRBV6-5 and TRBJ1-6; a possible D gene is TRBD1 (6 bases). Germline CDR1 and CDR2: MNHEY and SVGAGI. Trimming removed 5 bases at V and 8 bases at J, with 16 bases between. CDR3 length equals 15 residues.

The V and J genes are TRBV9 and TRBJ2-5, with 7 bases lining up with TRBD2. The CDR3 runs to 16 residues. With 0 bases clipped from V and 4 bases from J, the junction kept 9 bases outside the gene matches. Germline V gives CDR1 SGDLS, CDR2 YYNGEE. CDR3 protein: CASSVGRLADVETQYF. CDR3 DNA sequence: TGTGCCAGCAGCGTAGGCAGGCTAGCGGACGTAGAGACCCAGTACTTC.

Regarding this clone: The sample carries other DNA sequences with the same CDR3. The chain couples TRBV18 to TRBJ1-3, with D tentatively TRBD1 (5 bases). The CDR3 spans 15 residues. Germline V lookup: CDR1 KGHSH, CDR2 LQKENI. Trimming stripped 0 bases from V and 4 bases from J, with 10 bases between. Here the CDR3 DNA reads TGTGCCAGCTCACCACCCGGGGCAACCGGAAACACCATATATTTT. Its translation: CASSPPGATGNTIYF.

The chain links TRBV5-1 to TRBJ2-5; D perhaps matches TRBD2 (6 bases). Trimming shortened V by 0 bases and J by 5 bases, and 20 bases separated the two germline ends. The CDR3 spans 17 residues. Germline loops: CDR1 SGHRS, CDR2 YFSETQ. This CDR3 is CASSLGGDHGGRETQYF. CDR3 DNA sequence: TGCGCCAGCAGCTTGGGCGGGGACCACGGAGGTAGGGAGACCCAGTACTTC.

V is TRBV10-3 and J is TRBJ1-3; no firm D call. Trimming removed 3 bases from V and 3 bases from J, with 12 bases in between. This CDR3 has 15 residues. The germline V gene has CDR1 ENHRY and CDR2 SYGVKD. The DNA of the CDR3 is TGTGCCATCAGTGACTCGACACGTAGTGGAAACACCATATATTTT. This encodes CAISDSTRSGNTIYF.

The genes are TRBV6-5 and TRBJ1-4; the D is unclear. Between the trimmed V and J ends, which lost 6 bases and 4 bases, there was a span of 12 bases. The CDR3 loop spans 14 amino acids. The V gene's germline CDR1 is MNHEY and CDR2 SVGAGI. CDR3 coding DNA: TGTGCCAGCAGAGAGACTGTAGGTAATGAAAAACTGTTTTTT. Amino acids: CASRETVGNEKLFF.

In regard to this clone: The same CDR3 can be traced to other DNA sequences in this sample. The chain is built from TRBV28 and TRBJ2-2, with TRBD2 matching 7 bases. There are 15 residues in the CDR3. Germline CDR1 reads MDHEN; CDR2 reads SYDVKM. V was clipped by 6 bases and J by 5 bases; unmatched bases: 9. The CDR3 sequence is CASRGGQGRTGELFF. CDR3 nucleotide sequence: TGTGCCAGCAGGGGAGGGCAGGGAAGGACCGGGGAGCTGTTTTTT.

This chain connects TRBV19 to TRBJ2-2; TRBD1 matches at 9 bases. Trimming removed 5 bases from V and 1 base from J; junction bases left unmatched: 2. The germline V gene encodes CDR1 LNHDA and CDR2 SQIVND (reference sequence). The CDR3 runs to 15 residues. The CDR3, as DNA: TGTGCCAGTAGTGACAGGGGGGGGAACACCGGGGAGCTGTTTTTT. This encodes CASSDRGGNTGELFF.

The chain recombines TRBV18 with TRBJ2-7; the D gene is possibly TRBD1 (5 bases). Between the trimmed V and J ends, which lost 5 bases and 3 bases, there was a span of 14 bases. The CDR3 is made up of 14 amino acids. In germline, CDR1 is KGHSH, CDR2 LQKENI. The CDR3 DNA reads TGTGCCAGCTCAACGAGCGTGACAGACTACGAGCAGTACTTC. It codes for CASSTSVTDYEQYF.

This chain uses TRBV6-6 with TRBJ2-5, with 10 bases fitting TRBD2. Unmatched junction bases numbered 11, after V lost 8 bases and J lost 5 bases. In germline, CDR1 is MNHNY, CDR2 SVGAGI (reference sequence). CDR3 length: 15 residues. The CDR3 is CASRSVAGGRETQYF. As DNA, the CDR3 is TGTGCCAGCCGGTCAGTAGCGGGAGGAAGGGAGACCCAGTACTTC.

The chain links TRBV6-1 to TRBJ1-2; D is unclear. The V gene lost 1 base and the J gene lost 1 base, with 10 bases spanning the gap. Germline assignment: CDR1 MNHNS and CDR2 SASEGT. This CDR3 comprises 15 residues. The CDR3 is CASSEVRSDNYGYTF. Here the CDR3 DNA reads TGTGCCAGCAGTGAAGTCCGGTCGGATAACTATGGCTACACCTTC.